This TCR beta chain was captured by sequencing in a study of cytomegalovirus exposure and HLA in healthy donors. Whole-study results and caveats: While the bulk of TCR sequences proved rare, some public TCRs turned up in many donors. Later analysis identified a missense DCLRE1C variant that was linked to TCR beta V- and J-gene trimming. Cytomegalovirus status, reportedly, was diagnosed with high specificity and sensitivity by the classifier.

On this clone itself: As yet, its antigen is unknown.

CDR1 is LNHNV and CDR2 is YYDKDF in the germline V gene (reference sequence). CDR3 size: 14 residues. J was trimmed by 8 bases and V by 9 bases; bases with no gene match: 11. Nominally healthy donors were sampled, though unrecorded immune exposures were likely. The PCR used 60 Vbeta and 13 Jbeta primers. The protocol was immunoSEQ multiplex PCR, while the TCRdb copy is restricted to in-frame clones and leaves out a portion. The sample lists about 160,000 clones; around three quarters were seen once. The chain combines TRBV15 with TRBJ1-4, with TRBD1 matching over 8 bases. Sequences were obtained from PBMCs. The TCR sequence derives from a woman aged 40-49 years in good health and CMV-seronegative. The CDR3 is CATQGQGLQEKLFF. The DNA of the CDR3 is TGTGCCACGCAAGGACAGGGACTCCAGGAAAAACTGTTTTTT.